This T cell receptor (beta chain) was documented in a study of cytomegalovirus exposure and HLA in healthy donors. Study-level points and caveats: A previous analysis found most TCR beta V segments productive roughly 87% or roughly 30% of the time. Later, an analysis found that common viral pathogens appeared to be linked with several of the most significant clusters. Reports indicate that TCR beta sequences accurately predicted the HLA-A and HLA-B alleles of most subjects.

Primers for the PCR totalled 60 Vbeta and 13 Jbeta. The assay was immunoSEQ multiplex PCR, and TCRdb's table has in-frame clones only and misses some. This table holds 160,000 or so clones, about 85% found once. Comments on this clone: Its antigen is not known.

Germline assignment: CDR1 MNHEY and CDR2 SVGAGI. The CDR3 runs 15 residues. J lost 0 bases, V lost 8 bases, and 8 bases had no gene match. This sequence joins TRBV6-5 and TRBJ1-1, with 8 bases fitting TRBD1. The clonotype comes from a man aged 50 to 59 in good health and CMV-seropositive. Specimen: PBMCs. This CDR3 reads CASWPGQVMNTEAFF. The CDR3 nucleotides are TGTGCCAGCTGGCCGGGACAGGTCATGAACACTGAAGCTTTCTTT.